This T cell receptor beta chain emerged from a study of T cells in Graves' hyperthyroidism and ophthalmopathy (dated by TCRdb to between 2018 and 2020). Regarding the complete study: Peripheral blood samples were taken at initial diagnosis, before any treatment was given. TCR V-J signatures able to tell the groups apart were searched for in a discovery cohort of some 100 patients, of whom more than 40 had Graves' ophthalmopathy and some 60 had stable Graves' hyperthyroidism. Prospective prediction of ophthalmopathy was tested in an independent validation cohort of 18 hyperthyroidism patients and 15 to 17 patients who later progressed to ophthalmopathy. The roughly 100 discovery patients were randomly split 7:3 into training and test sets. In several Graves' hyperthyroidism patients, the study also compared T-cell repertoires from thyroid tissue with T-cell repertoires from blood. Once sampling was done, hyperthyroidism patients were given methimazole at a starting dose of 30 mg daily, whereas ophthalmopathy patients were given high-dose intravenous methylprednisolone. TCR Vbeta CDR3 sequencing of 135 peripheral blood samples (over 40 ophthalmopathy, about 75 hyperthyroidism and roughly 17 progressor patients) is reported in the paper.

Here is what the overall study found, with its caveats: Most expanded thyroid clonotypes (frequency above 0.001) were also found in blood, which suggests that blood repertoires may mirror thyroid immune responses. In validation, progression to ophthalmopathy was predicted by the model with nearly 71% sensitivity and under 85% specificity, a median of around 6.5 months before onset. A 13 V-J signature model separated ophthalmopathy from stable hyperthyroidism, with roughly 88% sensitivity and 81.08% specificity in cross-validation and 80%/75% in testing. Sample size was not statistically predetermined, and blinding of investigators to group allocation was not performed.

As to this clonotype: Its antigen is not yet known. A much larger clone differs from this one at a single base, so this may be a read error. The CDR3 does not end in the conserved phenylalanine or tryptophan, so this is likely a read error.

The TCR beta CDR3 regions were amplified from the RNA transcripts. The TCR CDR3 was subjected to a first round of RT-PCR using the HTBI primer set and the Qiagen OneStep RT-PCR kit. The libraries were constructed in a second round of multiplex PCR and then size-selected and purified. Sequencing of the libraries was done on an Illumina HiSeq2000 using paired-end 100 bp reads. The authors processed their data as follows. Raw data were processed with SOAPnuke, discarding reads with adapters, uncalled bases, mean Phred below 15, or no exact constant-primer or identifier match. High-quality paired reads were merged using COPE v1.2.5, and each unique nucleotide sequence was defined as a clonotype. MiTCR v1.1 was used to align clonotypes to the IMGT TRBV, TRBD and TRBJ reference segments. Analysis was restricted to V-J combinations with a frequency above 0.0001, which covered roughly 99% of repertoires. The TCS score was defined as the ratio of F50 (clonal expansion) to E x V (chaos), calculated using BLOSUM62-based TCRdist between CDR3 peptides within each V-J. Welch's t-statistics and random forest reduced 450 to 600 V-J features to about 12, which were used in a naive Bayes classifier (R e1071). Using fastp trimming at Q25 and MiXCR clonotype assembly, TCRdb reanalyzed the public sequencing data and kept in-frame beta chains. Records with the same CDR3 protein are collapsed into one entry carrying the most frequent genes and DNA. The V and J calls and clone size come from TCRdb's table, not from the authors' own analysis. The sample records about 400,000 distinct CDR3 sequences, roughly 15% of which are singletons. The top ten hold around 20% of the sample.

Ophthalmopathy patients had moderately to severely active disease, with a Clinical Activity Score of 3 or more, a NOSPECS grade of 4 or more, and a disease duration of less than 3 months. Exclusion was applied to patients with uncontrolled infections, other autoimmune diseases, pregnancy or lactation. Clinical symptoms, serum thyroxine and TRAb, thyroid ultrasound, and orbital computed tomography formed the basis for the diagnoses. PBMCs were isolated from approximately 10 ml of fresh peripheral blood by Ficoll-Paque density gradient centrifugation. Total RNA was extracted with Trizol reagent, and quality was checked on an Agilent 2100 Bioanalyzer. Trimmed from V: 3 bases; trimmed from J: 4 bases; junction bases lacking a gene match: 7. From the germline V gene (reference sequence), CDR1 is DFQATT and CDR2 is SNEGSKA. The CDR3 is 15 residues long, counting both termini. The sequence is cut down to CDR3 DNA, 45 bases in frame from base 1.

The V and J segments used are TRBV20-1 and TRBJ2-2, and 8 junctional nucleotides match TRBD2. This receptor was taken from a woman in her twenties or thirties with Graves' ophthalmopathy. The sample consisted of blood. The DNA sequence is given as TGCAGTGCTAGCCTTCGGGGGGGACGCACCGGGGAGCTGTTTTCT. This gives the protein CSASLRGGRTGELFS.